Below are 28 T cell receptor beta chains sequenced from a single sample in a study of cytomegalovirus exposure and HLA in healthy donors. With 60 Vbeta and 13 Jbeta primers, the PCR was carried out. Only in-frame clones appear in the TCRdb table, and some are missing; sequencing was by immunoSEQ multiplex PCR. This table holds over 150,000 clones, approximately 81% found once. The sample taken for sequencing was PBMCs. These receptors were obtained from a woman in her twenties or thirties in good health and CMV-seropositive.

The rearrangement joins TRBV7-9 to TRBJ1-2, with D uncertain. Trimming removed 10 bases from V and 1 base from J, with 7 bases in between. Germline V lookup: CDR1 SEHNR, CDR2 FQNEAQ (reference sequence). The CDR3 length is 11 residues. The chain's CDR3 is CATPFNYGYTF. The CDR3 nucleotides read TGTGCCACCCCATTTAACTATGGCTACACCTTC.

CDR3 DNA sequence: TGTGCCTGGGCCTTCATGGGGGGTCGGACTGAAGCTTTCTTT. It specifies CAWAFMGGRTEAFF. V is TRBV30 and J is TRBJ1-1; TRBD1 might be the D (5 bases). This CDR3 is built from 14 residues. Germline CDR1 reads GTSNPN; CDR2 reads SVGIG (reference sequence). V lost 5 bases and J 5 bases, leaving 18 bases between the germline ends.

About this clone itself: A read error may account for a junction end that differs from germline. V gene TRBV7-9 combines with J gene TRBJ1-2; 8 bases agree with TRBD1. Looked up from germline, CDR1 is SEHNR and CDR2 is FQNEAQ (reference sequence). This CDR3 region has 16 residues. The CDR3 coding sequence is TGTTCCAGCAGCTTAGTATTCAGGGGGCCGGACTATGGCTACACCTTC. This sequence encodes CSSSLVFRGPDYGYTF.

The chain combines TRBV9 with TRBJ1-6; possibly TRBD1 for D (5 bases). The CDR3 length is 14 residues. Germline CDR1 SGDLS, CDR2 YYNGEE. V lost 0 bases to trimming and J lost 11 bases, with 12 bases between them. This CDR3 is CASSVGAGVPPLHF. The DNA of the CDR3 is TGTGCCAGCAGCGTAGGAGCGGGGGTTCCACCCCTCCACTTT.

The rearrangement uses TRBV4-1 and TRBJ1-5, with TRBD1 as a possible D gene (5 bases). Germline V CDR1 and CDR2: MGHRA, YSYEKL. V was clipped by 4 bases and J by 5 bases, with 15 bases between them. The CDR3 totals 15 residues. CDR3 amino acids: CASSRGTGGHQPQHF. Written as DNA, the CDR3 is TGCGCCAGCAGCCGCGGGACGGGCGGTCATCAGCCCCAGCATTTT.

In nucleotides, the CDR3 is TGTGCCATATCCCCCCGGGGGGGAGATACGCAGTATTTT. It specifies CAISPRGGDTQYF. The V call is TRBV19, the J call TRBJ2-3; 8 bases agree with TRBD2. This CDR3 region has 13 residues. With 10 bases clipped from V and 5 bases from J, the junction kept 8 bases outside the gene matches. Looked up from germline, CDR1 is LNHDA and CDR2 is SQIVND (reference sequence).

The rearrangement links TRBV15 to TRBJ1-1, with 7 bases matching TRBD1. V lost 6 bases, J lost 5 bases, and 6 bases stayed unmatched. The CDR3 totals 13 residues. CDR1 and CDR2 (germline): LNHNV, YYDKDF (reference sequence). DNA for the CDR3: TGTGCCACCAGTCCTCGGGACAGTACTGAAGCTTTCTTT. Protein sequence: CATSPRDSTEAFF. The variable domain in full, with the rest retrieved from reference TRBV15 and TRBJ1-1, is DAMVIQNPRYQVTQFGKPVTLSCSQTLNHNVMYWYQQKSSQAPKLLFHYYDKDFNNEADTPDNFQSRRPNTSFCFLDIRSPGLGDTAMYLCATSPRDSTEAFFGQGTRLTVV.

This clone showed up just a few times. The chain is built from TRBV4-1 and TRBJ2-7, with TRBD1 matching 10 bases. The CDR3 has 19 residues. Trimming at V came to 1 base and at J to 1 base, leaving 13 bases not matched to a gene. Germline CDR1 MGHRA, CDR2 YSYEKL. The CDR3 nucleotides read TGCGCCAGCAGCCAAGTTGTGTGGACAGGGGGTCATATATCCTACGAGCAGTACTTC. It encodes CASSQVVWTGGHISYEQYF.

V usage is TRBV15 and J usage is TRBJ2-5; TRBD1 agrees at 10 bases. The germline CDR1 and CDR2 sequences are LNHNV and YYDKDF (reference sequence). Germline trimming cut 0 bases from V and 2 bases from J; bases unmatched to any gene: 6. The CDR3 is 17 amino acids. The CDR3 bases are TGTGCCACCAGCAGAGATAAACCGGGACAGGGGCAAGAGACCCAGTACTTC. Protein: CATSRDKPGQGQETQYF.

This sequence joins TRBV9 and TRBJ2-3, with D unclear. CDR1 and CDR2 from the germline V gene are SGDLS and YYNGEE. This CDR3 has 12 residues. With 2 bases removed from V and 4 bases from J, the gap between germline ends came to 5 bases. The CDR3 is CASSVRADTQYF. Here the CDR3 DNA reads TGTGCCAGCAGCGTCCGGGCAGATACGCAGTATTTT.

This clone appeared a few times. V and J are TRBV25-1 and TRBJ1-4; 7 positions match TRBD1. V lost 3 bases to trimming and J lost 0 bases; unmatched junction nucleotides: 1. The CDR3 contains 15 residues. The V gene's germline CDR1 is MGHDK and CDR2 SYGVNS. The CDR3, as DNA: TGTGCCAGCAGTGAGACAGGGTCAACTAATGAAAAACTGTTTTTT. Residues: CASSETGSTNEKLFF.

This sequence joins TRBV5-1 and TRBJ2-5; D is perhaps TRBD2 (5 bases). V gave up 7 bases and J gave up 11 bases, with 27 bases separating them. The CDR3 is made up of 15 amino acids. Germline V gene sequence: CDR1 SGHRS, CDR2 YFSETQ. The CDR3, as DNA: TGCGCCAGCGGATCCTCTTTCCCCGGGGATGGGGAGCAGTACTTC. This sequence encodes CASGSSFPGDGEQYF.

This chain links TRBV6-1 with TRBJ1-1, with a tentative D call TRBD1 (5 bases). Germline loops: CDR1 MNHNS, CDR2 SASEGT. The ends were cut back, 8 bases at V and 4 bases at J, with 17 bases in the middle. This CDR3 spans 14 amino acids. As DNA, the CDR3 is TGTGCCAGCCGGGGGGAGGGACGAGGCACTGAAGCTTTCTTT. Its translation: CASRGEGRGTEAFF.

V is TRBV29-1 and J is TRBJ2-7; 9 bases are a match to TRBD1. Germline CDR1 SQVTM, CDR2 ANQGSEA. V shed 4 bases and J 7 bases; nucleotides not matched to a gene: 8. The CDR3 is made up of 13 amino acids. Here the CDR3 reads CSVGTGEDGEQYF. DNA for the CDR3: TGCAGCGTTGGGACAGGGGAAGATGGAGAGCAGTACTTC.

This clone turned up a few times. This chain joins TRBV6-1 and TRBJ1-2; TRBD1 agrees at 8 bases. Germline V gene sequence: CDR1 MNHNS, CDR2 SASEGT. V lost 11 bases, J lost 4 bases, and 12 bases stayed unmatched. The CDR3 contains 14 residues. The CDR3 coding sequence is TGTGCCTCTCGGACAGGGTCCGGCGGCTATGGCTACACCTTC. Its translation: CASRTGSGGYGYTF.

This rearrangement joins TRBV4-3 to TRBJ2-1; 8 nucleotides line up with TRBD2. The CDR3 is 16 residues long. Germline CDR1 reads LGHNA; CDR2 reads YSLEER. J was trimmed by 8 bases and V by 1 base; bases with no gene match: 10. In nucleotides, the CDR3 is TGCGCCAGCAGCCAAGTAGCGGGGCACCGTTTGGATGAGCAGTTCTTC. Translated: CASSQVAGHRLDEQFF.

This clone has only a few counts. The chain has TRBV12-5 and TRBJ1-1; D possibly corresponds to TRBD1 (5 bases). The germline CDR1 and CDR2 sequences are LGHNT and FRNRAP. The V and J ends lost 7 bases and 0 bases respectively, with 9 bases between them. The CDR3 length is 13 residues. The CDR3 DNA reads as TGTGCTAGTGCCGGGGGAATGAACACTGAAGCTTTCTTT. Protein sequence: CASAGGMNTEAFF. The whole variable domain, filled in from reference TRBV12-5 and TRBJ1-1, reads DARVTQTPRHKVTEMGQEVTMRCQPILGHNTVFWYRQTMMQGLELLAYFRNRAPLDDSGMPKDRFSAEMPDATLATLKIQPSEPRDSAVYFCASAGGMNTEAFFGQGTRLTVV.

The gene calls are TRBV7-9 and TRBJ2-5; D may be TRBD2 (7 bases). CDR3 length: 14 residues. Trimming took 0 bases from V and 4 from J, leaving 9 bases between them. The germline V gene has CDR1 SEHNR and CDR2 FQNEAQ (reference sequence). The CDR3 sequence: CASSLAGGRETQYF. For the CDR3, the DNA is TGTGCCAGCAGCTTAGCGGGGGGGCGAGAGACCCAGTACTTC.

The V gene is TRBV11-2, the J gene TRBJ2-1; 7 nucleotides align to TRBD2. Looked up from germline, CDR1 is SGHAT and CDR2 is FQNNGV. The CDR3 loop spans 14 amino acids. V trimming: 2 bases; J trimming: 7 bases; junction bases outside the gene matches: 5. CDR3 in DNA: TGTGCCAGCAGCTTAATGAGCGGGGCTAATGAGCAGTTCTTC. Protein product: CASSLMSGANEQFF.

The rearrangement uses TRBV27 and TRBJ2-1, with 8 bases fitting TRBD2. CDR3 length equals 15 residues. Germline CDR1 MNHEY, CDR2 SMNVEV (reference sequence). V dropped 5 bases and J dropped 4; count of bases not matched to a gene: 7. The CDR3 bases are TGTGCCAGCAGTACGGGGGGGCCGTATTACAATGAGCAGTTCTTC. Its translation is CASSTGGPYYNEQFF.

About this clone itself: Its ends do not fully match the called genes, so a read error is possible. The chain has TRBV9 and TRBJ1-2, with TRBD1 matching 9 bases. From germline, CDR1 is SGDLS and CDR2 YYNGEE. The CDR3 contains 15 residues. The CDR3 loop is CTSSVLGQGNTGYTF. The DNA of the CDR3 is TGTACCAGCAGCGTGCTCGGACAGGGGAACACTGGCTACACCTTC.

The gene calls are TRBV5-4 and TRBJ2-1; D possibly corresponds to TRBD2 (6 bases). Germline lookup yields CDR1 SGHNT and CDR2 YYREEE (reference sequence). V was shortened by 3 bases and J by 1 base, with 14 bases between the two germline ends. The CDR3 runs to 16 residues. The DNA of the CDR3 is TGTGCCAGCAGCTGGGGACTCGGGAGTTCCTACAATGAGCAGTTCTTC. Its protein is CASSWGLGSSYNEQFF.

CDR3 coding DNA: TGTGCCAGCAGTTTATGGGCTTCTCAAGAGACCCAGTACTTC. Translated, it gives CASSLWASQETQYF. V usage is TRBV28 and J usage is TRBJ2-5; D not certain. This CDR3 has 14 amino acids. CDR1 is MDHEN, CDR2 SYDVKM, per germline. The germline V and J ends were trimmed by 0 bases and 2 bases, with 7 bases remaining between them.

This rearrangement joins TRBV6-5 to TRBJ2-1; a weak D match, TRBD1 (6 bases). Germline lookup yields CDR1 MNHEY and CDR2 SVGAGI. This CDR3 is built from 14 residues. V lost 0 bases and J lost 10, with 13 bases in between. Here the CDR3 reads CASSYSRQGNEQFF. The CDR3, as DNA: TGTGCCAGCAGTTACTCGAGGCAGGGGAACGAGCAGTTCTTC.

Written as DNA, the CDR3 is TGTGCCAGCTCTTCCCGGACAGGGGGAGATCGGGGCTACACCTTC. This sequence encodes CASSSRTGGDRGYTF. This chain joins TRBV18 and TRBJ1-2; 10 bases agree with TRBD1. The CDR3 extends over 15 amino acids. The V segment lost 6 bases and the J segment 8 bases; nucleotides outside the gene matches: 12. Germline assignment: CDR1 KGHSH and CDR2 LQKENI. The whole variable domain, filled in from reference TRBV18 and TRBJ1-2, reads NAGVMQNPRHLVRRRGQEARLRCSPMKGHSHVYWYRQLPEEGLKFMVYLQKENIIDESGMPKERFSAEFPKEGPSILRIQQVVRGDSAAYFCASSSRTGGDRGYTFGSGTRLTVV.

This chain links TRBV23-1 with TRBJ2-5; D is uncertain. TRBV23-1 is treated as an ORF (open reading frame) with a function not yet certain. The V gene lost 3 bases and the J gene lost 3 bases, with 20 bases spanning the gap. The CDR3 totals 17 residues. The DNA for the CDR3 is TGCGCCAGCAGTCATGACTCCCAAGAGTCTTTGAAAGAGACCCAGTACTTC. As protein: CASSHDSQESLKETQYF.

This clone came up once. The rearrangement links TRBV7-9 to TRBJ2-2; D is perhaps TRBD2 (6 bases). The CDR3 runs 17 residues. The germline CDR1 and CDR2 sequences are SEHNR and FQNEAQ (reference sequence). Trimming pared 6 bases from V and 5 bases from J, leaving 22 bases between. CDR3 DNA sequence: TGTGCCAGCAGACCGGGGGTCGGGACCCAAGGGACCGGGGAGCTGTTTTTT. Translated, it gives CASRPGVGTQGTGELFF.

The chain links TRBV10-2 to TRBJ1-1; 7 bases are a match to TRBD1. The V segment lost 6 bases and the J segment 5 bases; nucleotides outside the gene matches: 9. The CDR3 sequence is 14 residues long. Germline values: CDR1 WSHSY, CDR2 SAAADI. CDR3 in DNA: TGCGCCAGCAGCGACCGGGACAGTCGTACTGAAGCTTTCTTT. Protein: CASSDRDSRTEAFF.